This T cell receptor (beta chain) was captured in a study of shared clonotypes between healthy human individuals. At the level of the study: The study drew on a couple of women and a few men aged 18 to 49 as donors.

The ends were cut back, 3 bases at V and 6 bases at J, with 9 bases in the middle. CDR3 length: 12 amino acids. The germline gives CDR1 KGHSH, CDR2 LQKENI. Deep-level settings were used for running the assay. The table came from immunoSEQ multiplex PCR; TCRdb's copy has only in-frame clones and leaves some out. The repertoire consists of some 240,000 clones, with approximately 70% occurring once and the leading ten covering around 10%. Only Caucasian adults living in Nashville, Tennessee made up the donor group. In this sample, this clone turned up many times. Input material: memory CD4+ T cells sorted from blood. Subset here: CD45RA-negative fraction. This chain joins TRBV18 and TRBJ2-7; D unclear. The sequence came from a man under 40 in good health. The CDR3 DNA reads TGTGCCAGCTCACCGCTCGCTGGCGAGCAGTACTTC. Translating it yields CASSPLAGEQYF.